This TCR beta chain was captured in a study of blood T cell repertoires in COVID-19. Background on the study: COVID-19 samples from acute and convalescent phases originated in the United States, Italy and Spain. T cells, B-cell-depleted T cells, or PBMCs provided the cDNA or gDNA that served as material.

V lost 0 bases and J lost 0, with 4 bases in between. Germline CDR1 reads SGHNT; CDR2 reads YYREEE (reference sequence). The CDR3 spans 14 residues. Per the study methods: It was from reference gene primer amplification that nucleated cell counts were estimated. Method: immunoSEQ multiplex PCR; TCRdb's copy keeps in-frame clones and lacks some. The V and J calls and clone size were taken over from that table, and D and trimming were inferred from the DNA. The top ten clones hold around 8% of a sample with fewer than 150,000 clones, around 84% of them seen once. The sequenced material came from peripheral blood. The V and J genes are TRBV5-4 and TRBJ1-3; no firm D call. The TCR sequence derives from a middle-aged woman with acute or convalescent COVID-19. The CDR3 region is CASSLGSSGNTIYF. In nucleotides, the CDR3 is TGTGCCAGCAGCTTGGGGAGCTCTGGAAACACCATATATTTT.